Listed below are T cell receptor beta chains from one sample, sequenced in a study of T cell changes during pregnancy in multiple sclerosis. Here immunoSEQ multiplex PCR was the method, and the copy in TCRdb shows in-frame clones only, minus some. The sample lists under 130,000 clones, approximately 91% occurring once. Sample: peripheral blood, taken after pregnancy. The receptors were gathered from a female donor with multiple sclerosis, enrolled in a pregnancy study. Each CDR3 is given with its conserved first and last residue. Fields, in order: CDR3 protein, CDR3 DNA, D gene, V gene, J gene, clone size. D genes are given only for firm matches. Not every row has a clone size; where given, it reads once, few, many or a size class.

cdr3_aa: CASRVGSTMNTEAFF
cdr3_nt: TGTGCCAGCAGAGTTGGCAGTACTATGAACACTGAAGCTTTCTTT
d_call: NA
v_call: TRBV27
j_call: TRBJ1-1
clone_size: once

cdr3_aa: CSVGIVEGYGYTF
cdr3_nt: TGCAGCGTTGGGATTGTCGAGGGCTATGGCTACACCTTC
d_call: NA
v_call: TRBV29-1
j_call: TRBJ1-2
clone_size: NA

cdr3_aa: CASSGTSPADTQYF
cdr3_nt: TGTGCCAGCAGTGGAACTAGTCCCGCAGATACGCAGTATTTT
d_call: NA
v_call: TRBV27
j_call: TRBJ2-3
clone_size: NA

cdr3_aa: CASSFASGEETQYF
cdr3_nt: TGTGCCAGCAGCTTCGCCTCGGGAGAGGAGACCCAGTACTTC
d_call: NA
v_call: TRBV5-4
j_call: TRBJ2-5
clone_size: NA

cdr3_aa: CASSSGYSYEQYF
cdr3_nt: TGTGCCAGCAGTTCAGGATACTCCTACGAGCAGTACTTC
d_call: NA
v_call: TRBV27
j_call: TRBJ2-7
clone_size: NA

cdr3_aa: CASSFNPALAKNIQYF
cdr3_nt: TGTGCCAGCAGTTTTAACCCCGCCCTAGCGAAAAACATTCAGTACTTC
d_call: NA
v_call: TRBV27
j_call: TRBJ2-4
clone_size: NA

cdr3_aa: CASSQGGLAGEYEQYF
cdr3_nt: TGTGCCAGCAGCCAAGGCGGACTAGCGGGGGAGTACGAGCAGTACTTC
d_call: TRBD2
v_call: TRBV7-6
j_call: TRBJ2-7
clone_size: once

cdr3_aa: CASSLYDRANEQFF
cdr3_nt: TGCGCCAGCAGCCTCTACGACAGGGCCAATGAGCAGTTCTTC
d_call: TRBD1
v_call: TRBV4-1
j_call: TRBJ2-1
clone_size: NA

cdr3_aa: CASSPTSYFRAQYF
cdr3_nt: TGTGCCAGCAGTCCGACTAGTTACTTCAGGGCCCAGTACTTC
d_call: NA
v_call: TRBV27
j_call: TRBJ2-5
clone_size: NA

cdr3_aa: CATSGFGGLTYNEQFF
cdr3_nt: TGTGCCACCAGCGGATTCGGGGGGTTGACCTACAATGAGCAGTTCTTC
d_call: TRBD2
v_call: TRBV15
j_call: TRBJ2-1
clone_size: NA

cdr3_aa: CATGTGVGYTF
cdr3_nt: TGTGCCACCGGGACAGGCGTTGGCTACACCTTC
d_call: TRBD1
v_call: TRBV5-4
j_call: TRBJ1-2
clone_size: NA

cdr3_aa: CASSPDLGQGGNNSPLHF
cdr3_nt: TGTGCCAGCAGCCCTGACCTGGGACAGGGAGGAAATAATTCACCCCTCCACTTT
d_call: TRBD1
v_call: TRBV11-2
j_call: TRBJ1-6
clone_size: few

cdr3_aa: CASSLRGYEQYF
cdr3_nt: TGTGCCAGCAGCCTCAGGGGTTACGAGCAGTACTTC
d_call: NA
v_call: TRBV7-9
j_call: TRBJ2-7
clone_size: NA

cdr3_aa: CATSTPGGGGYTF
cdr3_nt: TGTGCCACCAGCACGCCAGGGGGCGGCGGCTACACCTTC
d_call: TRBD1
v_call: TRBV15
j_call: TRBJ1-2
clone_size: NA

cdr3_aa: CASSLDGGYQPQHF
cdr3_nt: TGTGCCAGCAGCTTAGATGGGGGCTACCAGCCCCAGCATTTT
d_call: NA
v_call: TRBV11-2
j_call: TRBJ1-5
clone_size: NA